The 24 T cell receptor beta chains given below trace back to one sample, sequenced in a study of cytomegalovirus exposure and HLA in healthy donors. The PCR ran on 60 Vbeta and 13 Jbeta primers. This table comes from immunoSEQ multiplex PCR, and its TCRdb copy is limited to in-frame clones, with some not included. Here the sample spans 95,000 or so clones, 55% to 75% being singletons. The sequencing sample was made of PBMCs. These receptors were taken from a woman in her forties or fifties in good health and CMV-seropositive.

The rearrangement joins TRBV9 to TRBJ2-3; TRBD2 matches 9 bases. CDR1 is SGDLS, CDR2 YYNGEE, per germline. The CDR3 runs 16 residues. V shed 4 bases, J shed 5 bases, and the junction held 11 bases outside the gene matches. This CDR3 is CASSPTSGQRRDTQYF. The CDR3 coding sequence is TGTGCCAGCAGCCCGACTAGCGGCCAAAGGAGAGATACGCAGTATTTT.

This clone has just a few counts. This chain connects TRBV7-9 to TRBJ1-1; no reliable D call. Trimming removed 5 bases at V and 3 bases at J, with 16 bases between. Germline assignment: CDR1 SEHNR and CDR2 FQNEAQ (reference sequence). The CDR3 runs to 15 residues. CDR3 amino acids: CASSPAEQQYTEAFF. In DNA form, the CDR3 reads TGTGCCAGCAGCCCCGCCGAACAGCAATACACTGAAGCTTTCTTT.

The chain couples TRBV5-4 to TRBJ2-2; a possible D gene is TRBD2 (6 bases). Germline V gene lookup returns CDR1 SGHNT and CDR2 YYREEE (reference sequence). The CDR3 sequence is 14 residues long. With 0 bases removed from V and 5 bases from J, the gap between germline ends came to 8 bases. CDR3 in amino acids: CASSLEGRTGELFF. As DNA, the CDR3 is TGTGCCAGCAGCTTGGAGGGGAGGACCGGGGAGCTGTTTTTT.

This chain links TRBV19 with TRBJ1-2, with TRBD1 as a possible D gene (5 bases). The germline V gene has CDR1 LNHDA and CDR2 SQIVND (reference sequence). CDR3 size: 16 residues. V was cut by 3 bases and J by 0 bases, with 14 bases left in between. The CDR3 sequence: CASSIRGTRSNYGYTF. CDR3 in DNA: TGTGCCAGTAGTATTAGGGGAACACGATCTAACTATGGCTACACCTTC.

The chain recombines TRBV6-5 with TRBJ1-5; 8 bases align to TRBD1. The CDR3 extends over 15 amino acids. Germline V CDR1 and CDR2: MNHEY, SVGAGI. J was trimmed by 6 bases and V by 5 bases; bases with no gene match: 9. The CDR3 sequence: CASSPGDRGGQPQHF. The CDR3 DNA reads as TGTGCCAGCAGTCCAGGAGACAGGGGCGGTCAGCCCCAGCATTTT.

The V call is TRBV28, the J call TRBJ2-1; the match to TRBD2 covers 9 bases. V shed 5 bases, J shed 5 bases, and the junction held 7 bases outside the gene matches. This CDR3 has 15 amino acids. Germline values: CDR1 MDHEN, CDR2 SYDVKM. CDR3 amino acids: CASSPRLAGNNEQFF. The CDR3 bases are TGTGCCAGCAGTCCCCGGCTAGCGGGGAACAATGAGCAGTTCTTC.

The chain employs TRBV5-1 and TRBJ1-1; D remains ambiguous. There are 13 residues in the CDR3. CDR1 and CDR2 (germline): SGHRS, YFSETQ. Trimming pared 3 bases from V and 0 bases from J, leaving 6 bases between. The DNA of the CDR3 is TGCGCCAGCAGCTCGCGAATGAACACTGAAGCTTTCTTT. Encoded protein: CASSSRMNTEAFF.

The chain carries TRBV5-1 and TRBJ1-1, with 8 bases that match TRBD1. V dropped 3 bases and J dropped 4; count of bases not matched to a gene: 8. The CDR3 is 15 amino acids. CDR1 SGHRS and CDR2 YFSETQ come from the germline V gene. DNA of the CDR3: TGCGCCAGCAGCTACCGTGGACAGGGTTTCACTGAAGCTTTCTTT. This codes for CASSYRGQGFTEAFF.

V is TRBV25-1 and J is TRBJ2-5; TRBD1 aligns across 10 bases. Germline CDR1 and CDR2: MGHDK and SYGVNS. The CDR3 is 15 residues long. The trim removed 5 bases at V and 5 bases at J, leaving 8 bases unmatched. This chain's CDR3 is CASSSRTGGSETQYF. Here the CDR3 DNA reads TGTGCCAGCAGTTCCCGGACAGGGGGTTCTGAGACCCAGTACTTC.

V usage is TRBV11-2 and J usage is TRBJ2-2, with unresolved D. V lost 1 base, J lost 7 bases, and 13 bases lay in between. Germline V lookup: CDR1 SGHAT, CDR2 FQNNGV. The CDR3 has 15 residues. The CDR3 bases are TGTGCCAGCAGCTTAGCGGTTGTCCTAGGCGGGGAGCTGTTTTTT. Residues: CASSLAVVLGGELFF.

V usage is TRBV19 and J usage is TRBJ1-1, with D possibly matching TRBD1 (5 bases). This CDR3 spans 13 amino acids. Deletions cut 4 bases from V and 4 bases from J, with 10 bases between. Germline lookup yields CDR1 LNHDA and CDR2 SQIVND (reference sequence). CDR3: CASSSRVSTEAFF. CDR3 DNA: TGTGCCAGTAGTAGCAGGGTTAGCACTGAAGCTTTCTTT.

This chain connects TRBV21-1 to TRBJ1-4. TRBV21-1 is assigned pseudogene status. The CDR3 is made up of 15 amino acids. The CDR3 here is CASSKEKGGPEKLFF. The CDR3 region has the DNA TGTGCCAGCAGCAAAGAAAAGGGAGGGCCCGAAAAACTGTTTTTT.

The rearrangement uses TRBV19 and TRBJ2-7; TRBD1 matches at 7 bases. Germline V gene sequence: CDR1 LNHDA, CDR2 SQIVND (reference sequence). The V and J ends lost 5 bases and 6 bases, in that order; junction bases with no gene match: 7. The CDR3 runs 13 residues. This CDR3 reads CASSVVQGREQYF. In DNA form, the CDR3 reads TGTGCCAGTAGTGTAGTACAGGGGCGCGAGCAGTACTTC. The full variable domain, in which reference TRBV19 and TRBJ2-7 provide the parts outside the CDR3, is DGGITQSPKYLFRKEGQNVTLSCEQNLNHDAMYWYRQDPGQGLRLIYYSQIVNDFQKGDIAEGYSVSREKKESFPLTVTSAQKNPTAFYLCASSVVQGREQYFGPGTRLTVT.

There are a few counts of this clone. The chain recombines TRBV2 with TRBJ1-6; no clear D gene. The CDR3 extends over 17 amino acids. Between the trimmed V and J ends, which lost 1 base and 3 bases, there was a span of 13 bases. CDR1 is SNHLY, CDR2 FYNNEI, per germline. The CDR3 DNA follows: TGTGCCAGCAGTGAAGGTGTAGGACGGGACTATAATTCACCCCTCCACTTT. Its protein product is CASSEGVGRDYNSPLHF.

The sample holds one count of this clone. This sequence joins TRBV5-1 and TRBJ2-2, with TRBD1 matching over 10 bases. This CDR3 region has 16 residues. V was pared by 4 bases and J by 2 bases, with 5 bases of the junction left unmatched. The germline CDR1 and CDR2 sequences are SGHRS and YFSETQ. The CDR3 nucleotides read TGCGCCAGCAGCGATAGGGACAGGGGAAACACCGGGGAGCTGTTTTTT. It is translated as CASSDRDRGNTGELFF.

The V call is TRBV25-1, the J call TRBJ2-5; D perhaps matches TRBD2 (5 bases). The end of the DNA fits TRBJ2-7 better, so the J call may be wrong. The germline gives CDR1 MGHDK, CDR2 SYGVNS. This CDR3 has 13 amino acids. CDR3 DNA sequence: TGTGCCAGCAGTCTAGGGAGCTCCTACGAGCAGTACTTC. Translation gives CASSLGSSYEQYF.

The chain employs TRBV5-6 and TRBJ1-3, with D possibly TRBD1 on 6 matching bases. This CDR3 region has 16 residues. Germline CDR1 SGHDT, CDR2 YYEEEE. V lost 2 bases and J lost 4, with 16 bases in between. CDR3 sequence: CASSFPRGKPGNTIYF. The DNA of the CDR3 is TGTGCCAGCAGCTTTCCGAGGGGGAAGCCCGGAAACACCATATATTTT.

This sequence joins TRBV9 and TRBJ2-3, with 11 bases identical to TRBD2. Unmatched junction bases numbered 12, after V lost 4 bases and J lost 2 bases. CDR1 is SGDLS, CDR2 YYNGEE, per germline. CDR3 length: 18 amino acids. CDR3 residues: CASSPRGLAGVLTDTQYF. CDR3 nucleotides: TGTGCCAGCAGCCCCCGAGGACTAGCGGGTGTTCTCACAGATACGCAGTATTTT.

Only a few counts were recorded for this clone. This chain connects TRBV5-6 to TRBJ1-1; D is ambiguous. Between the trimmed V and J ends, which lost 0 bases and 4 bases, there was a span of 10 bases. This CDR3 spans 14 amino acids. Germline assignment: CDR1 SGHDT and CDR2 YYEEEE. CDR3 residues: CASSLEVRGTEAFF. The CDR3 DNA sequence: TGTGCCAGCAGCTTGGAGGTTAGAGGCACTGAAGCTTTCTTT. The variable domain in full, completed from reference TRBV5-6 and TRBJ1-1, reads DAGVTQSPTHLIKTRGQQVTLRCSPKSGHDTVSWYQQALGQGPQFIFQYYEEEERQRGNFPDRFSGHQFPNYSSELNVNALLLGDSALYLCASSLEVRGTEAFFGQGTRLTVV.

The CDR3 sequence: CASSEAKAIPNEKLFF. In DNA, the CDR3 is TGTGCCAGCAGTGAAGCTAAAGCCATCCCGAATGAAAAACTGTTTTTT. The chain couples TRBV28 to TRBJ1-4; unclear D gene. The germline gives CDR1 MDHEN, CDR2 SYDVKM. The V end was cut by 5 bases, the J end by 5 bases, with 18 bases between. This CDR3 comprises 16 residues.

V is TRBV10-1 and J is TRBJ2-7; D call uncertain. Trimming stripped 10 bases from V and 0 bases from J, with 19 bases between. CDR3 length equals 15 residues. Per the germline V gene, CDR1 is WNHNN and CDR2 is SYGVQD (reference sequence). In DNA, the CDR3 is TGCGCCATCGACCCCCCCTTTAGGAGCTCCTACGAGCAGTACTTC. Translating it yields CAIDPPFRSSYEQYF.

The CDR3 loop is CASTMAPHGYTF. The CDR3 DNA follows: TGTGCCAGCACCATGGCACCTCATGGCTACACCTTC. The chain couples TRBV28 to TRBJ1-2, with D unclear. This CDR3 has 12 amino acids. Trimming pared 7 bases from V and 6 bases from J, leaving 12 bases between. CDR1 MDHEN and CDR2 SYDVKM come from the germline V gene.

This rearrangement joins TRBV2 to TRBJ1-1, with 7 bases identical to TRBD1. The germline CDR1 and CDR2 sequences are SNHLY and FYNNEI. This CDR3 region has 14 residues. Trimming cost V 6 bases and J 11 bases; bases outside gene matches: 15. The CDR3 region is CASRETGPTKRAFF. CDR3 nucleotides: TGTGCCAGCAGGGAGACAGGGCCCACCAAACGGGCTTTCTTT.

V and J are TRBV15 and TRBJ2-7; 8 bases line up with TRBD2. This CDR3 spans 14 amino acids. CDR1 LNHNV and CDR2 YYDKDF come from the germline V gene (reference sequence). Trimming at V came to 8 bases and at J to 5 bases, leaving 11 bases not matched to a gene. The CDR3 DNA is TGTGCCACCGCGGGGGGAAGAGGTGTGAACGAGCAGTACTTC. This gives the protein CATAGGRGVNEQYF.